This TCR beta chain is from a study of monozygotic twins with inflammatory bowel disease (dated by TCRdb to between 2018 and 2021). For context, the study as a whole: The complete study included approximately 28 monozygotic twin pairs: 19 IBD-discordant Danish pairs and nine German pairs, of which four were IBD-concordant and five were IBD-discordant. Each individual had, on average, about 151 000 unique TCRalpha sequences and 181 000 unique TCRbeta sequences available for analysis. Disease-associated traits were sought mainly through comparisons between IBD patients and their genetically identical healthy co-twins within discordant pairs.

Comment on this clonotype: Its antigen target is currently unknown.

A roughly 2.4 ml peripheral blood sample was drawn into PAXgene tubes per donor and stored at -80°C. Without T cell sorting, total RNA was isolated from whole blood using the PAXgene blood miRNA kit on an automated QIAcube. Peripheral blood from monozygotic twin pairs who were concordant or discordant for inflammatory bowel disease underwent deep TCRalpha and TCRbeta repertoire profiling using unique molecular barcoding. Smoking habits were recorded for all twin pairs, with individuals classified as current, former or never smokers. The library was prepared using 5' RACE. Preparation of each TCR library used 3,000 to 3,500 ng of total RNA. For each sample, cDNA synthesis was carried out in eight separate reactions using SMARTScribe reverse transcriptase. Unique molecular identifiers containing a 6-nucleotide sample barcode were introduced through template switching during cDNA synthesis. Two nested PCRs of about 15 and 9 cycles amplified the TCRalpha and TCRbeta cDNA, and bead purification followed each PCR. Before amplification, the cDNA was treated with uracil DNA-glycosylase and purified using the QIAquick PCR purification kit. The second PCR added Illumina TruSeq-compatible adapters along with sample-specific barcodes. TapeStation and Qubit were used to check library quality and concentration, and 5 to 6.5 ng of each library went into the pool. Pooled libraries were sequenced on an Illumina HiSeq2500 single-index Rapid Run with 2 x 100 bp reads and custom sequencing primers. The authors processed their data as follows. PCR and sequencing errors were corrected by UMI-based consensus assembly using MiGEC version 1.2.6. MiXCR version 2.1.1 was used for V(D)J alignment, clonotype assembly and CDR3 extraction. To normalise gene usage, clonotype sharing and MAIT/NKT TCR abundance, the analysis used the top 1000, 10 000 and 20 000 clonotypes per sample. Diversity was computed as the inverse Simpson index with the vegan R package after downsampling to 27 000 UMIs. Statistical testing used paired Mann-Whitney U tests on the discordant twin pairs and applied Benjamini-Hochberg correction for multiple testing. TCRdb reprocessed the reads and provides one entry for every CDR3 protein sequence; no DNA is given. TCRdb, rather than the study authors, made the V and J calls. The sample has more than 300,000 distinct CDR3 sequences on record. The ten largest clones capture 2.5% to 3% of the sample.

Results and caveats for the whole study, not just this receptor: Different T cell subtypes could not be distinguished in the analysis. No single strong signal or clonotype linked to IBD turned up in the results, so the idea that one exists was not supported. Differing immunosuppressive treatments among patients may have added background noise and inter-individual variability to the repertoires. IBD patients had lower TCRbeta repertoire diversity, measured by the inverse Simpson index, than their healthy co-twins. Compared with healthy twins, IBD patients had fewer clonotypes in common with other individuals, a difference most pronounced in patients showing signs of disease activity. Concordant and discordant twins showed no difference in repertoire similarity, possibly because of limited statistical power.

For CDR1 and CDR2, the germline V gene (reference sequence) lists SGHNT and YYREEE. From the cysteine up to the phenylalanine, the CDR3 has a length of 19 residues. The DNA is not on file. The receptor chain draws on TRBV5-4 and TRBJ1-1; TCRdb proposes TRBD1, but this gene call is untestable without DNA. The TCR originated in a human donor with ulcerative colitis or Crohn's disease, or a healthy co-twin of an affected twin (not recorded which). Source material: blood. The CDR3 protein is CASSFKVIWAGGMNTEAFF.